This T cell receptor beta chain was profiled in a study of blood T cell repertoires in COVID-19. This clone showed up just once. Unmatched junction bases numbered 6, after V lost 0 bases and J lost 5 bases. The CDR3 is 16 amino acids. CDR1 and CDR2 (germline): LGHNA, YSLEER. Adults between roughly 18 and 95 years of age took part from under 30 US areas. The data were produced by immunoSEQ multiplex PCR, yet TCRdb's version contains in-frame clones alone and is incomplete. The sample yields 200,000 to 250,000 clones, roughly 80% seen once. The sample was PBMCs or T cells enriched from blood (not recorded which). The source is a woman aged 50 to 60 who had been exposed to COVID-19. V usage is TRBV4-3 and J usage is TRBJ2-5, with TRBD2 identical over 10 bases. The CDR3 spells CASSQDRAGGKETQYF. CDR3 nucleotides: TGCGCCAGCAGCCAAGATCGAGCGGGGGGGAAGGAGACCCAGTACTTC.